This paragraph reports one T cell receptor beta chain. This sample is part of a study of blood T cell repertoires in COVID-19. Study summary: Samples came from the United States, Italy and Spain, spanning acute and convalescent COVID-19. Sources were T cells, B-cell-depleted T cells, or PBMCs; the material itself was cDNA or gDNA.

Original analysis: The assay estimated nucleated cells by amplifying reference gene primers. Method: immunoSEQ multiplex PCR; TCRdb's copy keeps in-frame clones and lacks some. V and J calls and clone size come straight from that table; D and trimming were deduced from the DNA. The sample consists of some 14,000 clones, under 95% of them appearing once. Losses at the gene ends were 4 bases for V and 1 base for J; bases not matched to a gene: 7. CDR1 is SGHAT, CDR2 FQNNGV, per germline. The CDR3 loop spans 16 amino acids. The chain employs TRBV11-2 and TRBJ2-3, with 8 bases lining up with TRBD2. This receptor was obtained from a human donor in a cohort sampled during active COVID-19. Sample: peripheral blood. Written as DNA, the CDR3 is TGTGCCAGCAGCTGGCTTCAACTAGCGGGCACAGATACGCAGTATTTT. Encoded protein: CASSWLQLAGTDTQYF. Full variable domain (missing parts from reference TRBV11-2 and TRBJ2-3): EAGVAQSPRYKIIEKRQSVAFWCNPISGHATLYWYQQILGQGPKLLIQFQNNGVVDDSQLPKDRFSAERLKGVDSTLKIQPAKLEDSAVYLCASSWLQLAGTDTQYFGPGTRLTVL.